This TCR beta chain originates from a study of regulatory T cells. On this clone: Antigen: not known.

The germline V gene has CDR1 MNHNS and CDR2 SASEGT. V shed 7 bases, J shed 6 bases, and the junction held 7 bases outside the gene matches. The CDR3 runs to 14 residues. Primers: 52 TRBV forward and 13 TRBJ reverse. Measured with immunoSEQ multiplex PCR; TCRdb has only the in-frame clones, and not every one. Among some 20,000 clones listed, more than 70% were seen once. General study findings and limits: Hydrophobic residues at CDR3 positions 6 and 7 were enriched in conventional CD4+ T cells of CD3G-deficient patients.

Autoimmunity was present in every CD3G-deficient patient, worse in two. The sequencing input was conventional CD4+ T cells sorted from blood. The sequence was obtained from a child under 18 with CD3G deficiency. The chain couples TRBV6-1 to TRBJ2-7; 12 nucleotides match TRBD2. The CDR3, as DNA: TGTGCCAGCAAATGGACTAGCGGGACCGGCGAGCAGTACTTC. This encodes CASKWTSGTGEQYF.